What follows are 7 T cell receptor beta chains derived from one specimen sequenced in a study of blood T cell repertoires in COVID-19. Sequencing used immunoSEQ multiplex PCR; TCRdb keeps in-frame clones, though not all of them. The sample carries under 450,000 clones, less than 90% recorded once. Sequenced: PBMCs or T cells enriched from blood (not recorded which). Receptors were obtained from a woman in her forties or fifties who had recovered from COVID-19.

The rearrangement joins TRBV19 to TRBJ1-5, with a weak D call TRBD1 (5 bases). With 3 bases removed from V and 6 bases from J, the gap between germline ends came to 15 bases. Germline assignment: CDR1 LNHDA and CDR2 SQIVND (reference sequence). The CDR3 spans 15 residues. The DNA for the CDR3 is TGTGCCAGTAGTATCGGGGGTCGGCGCGGTCAGCCCCAGCATTTT. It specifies CASSIGGRRGQPQHF.

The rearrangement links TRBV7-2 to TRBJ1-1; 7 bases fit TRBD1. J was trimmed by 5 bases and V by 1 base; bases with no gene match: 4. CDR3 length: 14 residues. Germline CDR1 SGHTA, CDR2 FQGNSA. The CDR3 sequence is CASSLVTGATEAFF. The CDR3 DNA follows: TGTGCCAGCAGCTTAGTAACAGGGGCGACTGAAGCTTTCTTT.

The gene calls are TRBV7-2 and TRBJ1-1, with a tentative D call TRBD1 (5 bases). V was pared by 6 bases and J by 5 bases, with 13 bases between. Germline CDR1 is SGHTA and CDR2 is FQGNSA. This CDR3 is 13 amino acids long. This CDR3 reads CASSLTGATEAFF. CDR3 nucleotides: TGTGCCAGCAGTCTCACAGGTGCTACTGAAGCTTTCTTT.

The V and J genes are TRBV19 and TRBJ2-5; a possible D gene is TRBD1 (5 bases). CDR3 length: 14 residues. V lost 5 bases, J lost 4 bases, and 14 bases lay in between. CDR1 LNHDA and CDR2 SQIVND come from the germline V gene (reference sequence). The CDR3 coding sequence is TGTGCCAGTAGTCAAGGGGTGGTTGGAGAGACCCAGTACTTC. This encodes CASSQGVVGETQYF.

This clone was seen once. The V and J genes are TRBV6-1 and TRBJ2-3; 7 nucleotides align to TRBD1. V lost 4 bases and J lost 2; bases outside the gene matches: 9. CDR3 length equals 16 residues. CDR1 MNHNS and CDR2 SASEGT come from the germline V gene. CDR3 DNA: TGTGCCAGCAGTGGTTACCGGGACAGAAACACAGATACGCAGTATTTT. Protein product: CASSGYRDRNTDTQYF.

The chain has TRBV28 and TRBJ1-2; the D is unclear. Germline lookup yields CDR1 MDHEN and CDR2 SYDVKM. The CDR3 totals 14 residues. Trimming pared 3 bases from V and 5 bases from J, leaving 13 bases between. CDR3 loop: CASSFARPRYGYTF. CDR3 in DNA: TGTGCCAGCAGTTTCGCCAGGCCTCGGTATGGCTACACCTTC.

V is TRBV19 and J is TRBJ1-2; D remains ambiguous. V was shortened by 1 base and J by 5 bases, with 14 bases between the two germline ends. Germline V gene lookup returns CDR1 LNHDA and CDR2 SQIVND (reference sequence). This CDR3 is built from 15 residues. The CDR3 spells CASSIGLPGDYGYTF. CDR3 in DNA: TGTGCCAGTAGTATAGGCCTCCCGGGAGATTATGGCTACACCTTC.